The rows below give T cell receptor beta chains drawn from one sample of a study of radiotherapy plus CTLA-4 blockade in lung cancer. The method was immunoSEQ multiplex PCR; TCRdb's version includes in-frame clones alone and lacks a portion of them. In the table there are tens of thousands of clones, approximately 75% of which are singletons. Sequences were derived from peripheral blood, sampled from a patient treated with radiotherapy plus ipilimumab. The receptors shown here come from a human donor with non-small cell lung cancer that progressed on radiotherapy plus ipilimumab. Both conserved end residues are part of each CDR3. D genes are given only for firm matches. Some rows have no size entry. The others give once, few or many, or a class for an expanded clone.

d_gene | abundance | j_gene | v_gene | CDR3nt | CDR3aa
TRBD2 | . | TRBJ2-1 | TRBV10-3 | TGTGCCACGGGGCTAGCGGGGGTTTACAATGAGCAGTTCTTC | CATGLAGVYNEQFF
. | few | TRBJ2-1 | TRBV11-3 | TGTGCCAGCAGCTTAGGGCCAGGTCAACAGCCTTACAATGAGCAGTTCTTC | CASSLGPGQQPYNEQFF
TRBD2 | . | TRBJ2-7 | TRBV10-3 | TGTGCCATCAGTGAGTCGACTAGCGGGCTGAGCTACGAGCAGTACTTC | CAISESTSGLSYEQYF
. | . | TRBJ2-6 | TRBV2 | TGTGCCAGCGTCCGGGACACATCCGGGGCCAACGTCCTGACTTTC | CASVRDTSGANVLTF
. | . | TRBJ1-1 | TRBV6-1 | TGTGCCAGCAGTCGACAGGAAATGAACACTGAAGCTTTCTTT | CASSRQEMNTEAFF
TRBD1 | few | TRBJ2-5 | TRBV27 | TGTGCCAGCAGCCTCAGACAGGGCACCCAAGAGACCCAGTACTTC | CASSLRQGTQETQYF
TRBD2 | . | TRBJ2-2 | TRBV6-6 | TGTGCCAGCAGTTACCAGAGCGGGGCGAACACCGGGGAGCTGTTTTTT | CASSYQSGANTGELFF
TRBD1 | . | TRBJ2-5 | TRBV15 | TGTGCCACCAGCAGAGGATGGGGACAGGGGATTGAGACCCAGTACTTC | CATSRGWGQGIETQYF
TRBD1 | . | TRBJ1-5 | TRBV27 | TGTGCCAGCAGTAGCAACCACAGGGGCTATAGCAATCAGCCCCAGCATTTT | CASSSNHRGYSNQPQHF
. | . | TRBJ2-1 | TRBV7-2 | TGTGCCAGCAGCCTCGGACAGACCTACAATGAGCAGTTCTTC | CASSLGQTYNEQFF
TRBD1 | . | TRBJ1-1 | TRBV7-3 | TGTGCCAGCAGCCAACAGGGGGTAAACTTGAACACTGAAGCTTTCTTT | CASSQQGVNLNTEAFF
. | . | TRBJ2-2 | TRBV5-1 | TGCGCCAGCAGCTTCTTCGCGAAAATCGGTGGCACCGGGGAGCTGTTTTTT | CASSFFAKIGGTGELFF
. | few | TRBJ2-3 | TRBV14 | TGTGCCAGCAGCCCGATACTAGAACTCACAGATACGCAGTATTTT | CASSPILELTDTQYF
TRBD1 | . | TRBJ2-7 | TRBV7-2 | TGTGCCAGCAGCTTAAGTGTTGGACAGGGCGAGCAGTACTTC | CASSLSVGQGEQYF
TRBD1 | . | TRBJ1-2 | TRBV11-2 | TGTGCCAGCAGCCAGGACAGGGCTGGGGGCTACACCTTC | CASSQDRAGGYTF
TRBD1 | . | TRBJ2-2 | TRBV7-2 | TGTGCCAGCAGCTTCGACAGGGTCGGGGAGCTGTTTTTT | CASSFDRVGELFF
. | . | TRBJ1-2 | TRBV6-1 | TGTGCCAGCAGTGAAGCTGGCGGAGGCTATGGCTACACCTTC | CASSEAGGGYGYTF
. | . | TRBJ1-2 | TRBV10-2 | TGCGCCAGCAGCCAAGGGGGGGTAGCCTATGGCTACACCTTC | CASSQGGVAYGYTF
TRBD1 | . | TRBJ2-6 | TRBV9 | TGTGCCAGCAGCGTAGGAGAACGACAGGGGTCCAACGTCCTGACTTTC | CASSVGERQGSNVLTF
TRBD1 | . | TRBJ1-2 | TRBV7-9 | TGTGCCAGCAGCCCCGACAGGGGGGGCGGCTACACCTTC | CASSPDRGGGYTF
TRBD1 | . | TRBJ1-2 | TRBV19 | TGTGCCAGTAGTATAAGGGTAGACAGGGGGCGCTTATCTTGGATCTGCTACACCTTC | CASSIRVDRGRLSWICYTF
TRBD2 | . | TRBJ2-3 | TRBV7-3 | TGTGCCAGCAGCTTAAGGGGCGGCGGGGGGTCCGATACGCAGTATTTT | CASSLRGGGGSDTQYF
TRBD1 | . | TRBJ1-3 | TRBV19 | TGTGCCAGTATGTCCCAGGGGGCGCTCACCGAAACGGACACCATATATTTT | CASMSQGALTETDTIYF
TRBD2 | . | TRBJ2-3 | TRBV4-2 | TGTGCCAGCAGCCAAGAACCGGTGCGGGGGGGGGCAGATACGCAGTATTTT | CASSQEPVRGGADTQYF
TRBD2 | . | TRBJ2-2 | TRBV5-4 | TGTGCCAGCAGCTTGGCTAGCGGGGGGGCCCTCACCGGGGAGCTGTTTTTT | CASSLASGGALTGELFF
TRBD1 | . | TRBJ1-5 | TRBV19 | TGTGCCAGTAGCACCGGGACAGGGTGGAATCAGCCCCAGCATTTT | CASSTGTGWNQPQHF
. | . | TRBJ2-2 | TRBV11-2 | TGTGCCAGCAGCCAGACGGACAGTGATCTCACCGGGGAGCTGTTTTTT | CASSQTDSDLTGELFF
. | . | TRBJ1-1 | TRBV6-5 | TGTGCCAGCAGTTACTCGAGGCAAGGTTACACTGAAGCTTTCTTT | CASSYSRQGYTEAFF
TRBD1 | once | TRBJ1-4 | TRBV15 | TGTGCCACCAGCAGAGATAAGGGACAGGGGTCGCGAGAAAAACTGTTTTTT | CATSRDKGQGSREKLFF
TRBD1 | . | TRBJ1-2 | TRBV5-1 | TGCGCCAGCAGCTTAGGGGGCGAAGGCTACACCTTC | CASSLGGEGYTF
. | . | TRBJ1-2 | TRBV19 | TGTGCCAGTAGTTCCACAACGGGGAGGGGATATGGCTACACCTTC | CASSSTTGRGYGYTF
TRBD1 | . | TRBJ2-5 | TRBV5-4 | TGTGCCAGCAGCACCATAAACCTCGGGACAGGGCAAGAGACCCAGTACTTC | CASSTINLGTGQETQYF
TRBD1 | . | TRBJ2-7 | TRBV7-7 | TGTGCTAGCAGCCCCGGACAGGGGCGGGCCTACGAGCAGTACTTC | CASSPGQGRAYEQYF
. | . | TRBJ1-2 | TRBV7-3 | TGTGCCAGCAGCCCAGCTGGGGCGGCGGGGGCCGCTAACTATGGCTACACCTTC | CASSPAGAAGAANYGYTF
. | once | TRBJ2-3 | TRBV19 | TGTGCCAGTAGTAAGAACAGACAGCAGGCAGATACGCAGTATTTT | CASSKNRQQADTQYF
TRBD1 | . | TRBJ2-5 | TRBV7-6 | TGTGCTAGCAGCTTAGCCCCCCCAGCCGGGACAGGGGTCCAAGAGACCCAGTACTTC | CASSLAPPAGTGVQETQYF
. | . | TRBJ1-1 | TRBV28 | TGTGCCAGCAGTTACGGGCGTGTGGGCGGGTGGGAAGCTTTCTTT | CASSYGRVGGWEAFF
TRBD1 | . | TRBJ1-2 | TRBV9 | TGTGCCAGCAGAACGGACAGGGGGGATGGCTACACCTTC | CASRTDRGDGYTF
. | . | TRBJ1-3 | TRBV19 | TGTGCCAGTAGGAAGCGGGGACCTGGAAACACCATATATTTT | CASRKRGPGNTIYF
. | . | TRBJ1-1 | TRBV13 | TGTGCCAGCAGCTTAGTGTTCCCTACGAGCGCTGAAGCTTTCTTT | CASSLVFPTSAEAFF
. | few | TRBJ1-5 | TRBV25-1 | TGTGCCAGCAGTGTAACAGGGAGTCAGCCCCAGCATTTT | CASSVTGSQPQHF
TRBD1 | . | TRBJ1-3 | TRBV25-1 | TGTGCCAGCAACCCCTGGGGACAGCACTCTGGAAACACCATATATTTT | CASNPWGQHSGNTIYF
TRBD1 | . | TRBJ2-7 | TRBV6-1 | TGTGCCAGCAGTGACCGACAGGGGGCGGGCGAGCAGTACTTC | CASSDRQGAGEQYF
TRBD2 | . | TRBJ2-7 | TRBV27 | TGTGCCAGCAGTTCTAGCGGGGGCTCCTACGAGCAGTACTTC | CASSSSGGSYEQYF
. | . | TRBJ1-1 | TRBV5-4 | TGTGCCAGCAGTGCGGGGGGAATGAACACTGAAGCTTTCTTT | CASSAGGMNTEAFF
. | . | TRBJ1-3 | TRBV19 | TGTGCCAGTAGCTTTCGGACAGCCGCCCAATTCTCTGGAAACACCATATATTTT | CASSFRTAAQFSGNTIYF
TRBD1 | once | TRBJ1-1 | TRBV7-9 | TGTGCCAGCAGCAACAGGGGGGGGAACACTGAAGCTTTCTTT | CASSNRGGNTEAFF
. | . | TRBJ1-4 | TRBV12-2 | TGTGCAAGTCGCTTAGCGTCGGACAGGGGACTGTTTTTT | CASRLASDRGLFF
. | . | TRBJ1-2 | TRBV13 | TGTGCCAGCAGCTTAGGACAGGAGTATGGCTACACCTTC | CASSLGQEYGYTF
. | . | TRBJ2-5 | TRBV10-1 | TGCGCCAGCAGTACTACAGGAGTGGAGCAGTACTTC | CASSTTGVEQYF
TRBD1 | . | TRBJ1-1 | TRBV7-2 | TGTGCCAGCAGCTTATACAGGGGGAACACTGAAGCTTTCTTT | CASSLYRGNTEAFF
. | . | TRBJ1-5 | TRBV5-8 | TGTGCCAGCAGCTTCGGGAATCAGCCCCAGCATTTT | CASSFGNQPQHF
TRBD1 | . | TRBJ1-1 | TRBV5-1 | TGCGCCAGCACCCTGACAGGGGGAGTCACTGAAGCTTTCTTT | CASTLTGGVTEAFF
. | . | TRBJ2-3 | TRBV5-1 | TGCGCCAGCAGCCTGGGGGGCCCAAGCACAGATACGCAGTATTTT | CASSLGGPSTDTQYF
. | once | TRBJ2-3 | TRBV10-1 | TGCGCCAGCCCCAAAGGGGAAACTGGACGGGTCCCAGATACGCAGTATTTT | CASPKGETGRVPDTQYF
TRBD2 | . | TRBJ2-2 | TRBV12-5 | TGTGCTAGTGGTCTCGGACTAGCGGGGGCCGGGGAGCTGTTTTTT | CASGLGLAGAGELFF
. | . | TRBJ1-6 | TRBV5-4 | TGTGCCAGCAGCTTGGAGGGGTATAATTCACCCCTCCACTTT | CASSLEGYNSPLHF
TRBD1 | . | TRBJ1-1 | TRBV9 | TGTGCCAGCAGCAAACCGGGACAGGGTCACACTGAAGCTTTCTTT | CASSKPGQGHTEAFF
. | . | TRBJ1-3 | TRBV4-1 | TGCGCCAGCAGCCAAGCAGAGGGCAACTCTGGAAACACCATATATTTT | CASSQAEGNSGNTIYF
TRBD1 | . | TRBJ1-5 | TRBV12-5 | TGTGCTAGTGGTTTAAAGGGGGGGACAGGGAGCAATCAGCCCCAGCATTTT | CASGLKGGTGSNQPQHF